The 6 T cell receptor beta chains below were found in one sample sequenced in a study of early T cells in non-severe SARS-CoV-2 infection. TCRdb ran MiXCR on the 5' RACE reads and lists one entry per CDR3 protein. The table includes about 70,000 distinct CDR3 sequences, approximately 12% detected once. The sample was whole blood, taken at baseline. The receptors come from an adult who was a healthcare worker with PCR-confirmed SARS-CoV-2 infection or an uninfected control (not recorded which). The donor label of this sample is uncertain.

V and J are TRBV10-2 and TRBJ2-1; 12 bases fit TRBD2. Looked up from germline, CDR1 is WSHSY and CDR2 is SAAADI. V gave up 6 bases and J gave up 7 bases; unmatched junction bases: 7. This CDR3 comprises 15 residues. Written as DNA, the CDR3 is TGCGCCAGCAGCCTAGCGGGAGGGCCCCAGAATGAGCAGTTCTTC. It codes for CASSLAGGPQNEQFF.

This clonotype has a count of ten or more. The chain recombines TRBV20-1 with TRBJ2-3; D gene unclear. V was clipped by 4 bases and J by 3 bases, with 11 bases between them. The germline V gene has CDR1 DFQATT and CDR2 SNEGSKA (reference sequence). This CDR3 is built from 13 residues. The CDR3 sequence is CSAMKQETDTQYF. CDR3 DNA: TGCAGTGCTATGAAGCAGGAGACAGATACGCAGTATTTT.

The chain links TRBV12-3 or TRBV12-4 to TRBJ2-7, with D perhaps matching TRBD1 or TRBD2 (5 bases each). This CDR3 has 14 residues. V lost 3 bases and J 9 bases, leaving 18 bases between the germline ends. In nucleotides, the CDR3 is TGTGCCAGCAGTTTGGGGGAGTTTGTTCTTCGGCAGTACTTC. Translated: CASSLGEFVLRQYF.

This clonotype came up a few times. The chain recombines TRBV11-2 with TRBJ2-1, with unresolved D. CDR1 is SGHAT and CDR2 is FQNNGV in the germline V gene. V dropped 5 bases and J dropped 9 bases, with 11 bases sitting between them. The CDR3 covers 12 residues. CDR3: CASSPPVIEQFF. CDR3 nucleotides: TGTGCCAGCAGCCCACCCGTTATTGAGCAGTTCTTC.

This chain uses TRBV11-2 with TRBJ1-1; D unresolved. The ends were cut back, 2 bases at V and 6 bases at J, with 13 bases in the middle. Looked up from germline, CDR1 is SGHAT and CDR2 is FQNNGV. The CDR3 contains 14 residues. DNA for the CDR3: TGTGCCAGCAGCTTAAATCTGGCATCAGCTGAAGCTTTCTTT. This gives the protein CASSLNLASAEAFF.

This clonotype was recorded at least ten times. The chain links TRBV15 to TRBJ1-5; D remains ambiguous. Germline V gene data show CDR1 as LNHNV and CDR2 as YYDKDF (reference sequence). CDR3 length: 15 amino acids. Trimming shortened V by 0 bases and J by 4 bases, and 10 bases separated the two germline ends. As DNA, the CDR3 is TGTGCCACCAGCAGAGATTGGCAGACAAATCAGCCCCAGCATTTT. The encoded protein is CATSRDWQTNQPQHF.